Below, 32 T cell receptor beta chains from the same sample are listed, as sequenced in a study of OX40 agonist ivuxolimab in advanced cancers. The method was the immunoSEQ multiplex PCR assay. TCRdb took this table from immuneACCESS and kept in-frame rearrangements with V and J called. Such tables lack part of the clones; where checked against another copy, unresolved V genes explain under half of the gap, and the rest is unexplained. Within this sample are about 64,000 clones, with roughly 87% of them counted one time only. The top ten clones comprise around 2.8% of the sample. This sample comprised CD4+ or CD8+ T cells sorted from blood, obtained in a trial of the OX40 agonist ivuxolimab. Receptors originate from an adult with an advanced solid tumor such as melanoma, head and neck, liver or kidney cancer.

The chain is built from TRBV7-6 and TRBJ2-7; 7 nucleotides match TRBD2. The V gene end was trimmed by 2 bases and the J gene end by 6 bases; junction bases not matched to a gene: 7. The CDR3 is 14 amino acids. Per germline, CDR1 SGHVS and CDR2 FNYEAQ. In DNA form, the CDR3 reads TGTGCCAGCAGCTTAACCGGCGGGAGTCGCGAGCAGTACTTC. This sequence encodes CASSLTGGSREQYF.

CDR3 region: CASSLASLSTEAFF. The CDR3 nucleotides are TGTGCCAGCAGCTTAGCGAGTTTGTCAACTGAAGCTTTCTTT. The rearrangement links TRBV7-9 to TRBJ1-1; the D is unclear. The CDR3 is 14 amino acids. Per germline, CDR1 SEHNR and CDR2 FQNEAQ (reference sequence). Trimming took off 0 bases at V and 5 bases at J, with 10 bases between the two ends. The variable domain in full, completed from reference TRBV7-9 and TRBJ1-1, reads DTGVSQNPRHKITKRGQNVTFRCDPISEHNRLYWYRQTLGQGPEFLTYFQNEAQLEKSRLLSDRFSAERPKGSFSTLEIQRTEQGDSAMYLCASSLASLSTEAFFGQGTRLTVV.

V gene TRBV25-1 combines with J gene TRBJ2-5; weak D call: TRBD1 (6 bases). Germline CDR1 reads MGHDK; CDR2 reads SYGVNS. Trimming left V 6 bases short and J 2 bases short, with 22 bases between. The CDR3 runs to 17 residues. The chain's CDR3 is CASRNPTGRGGQETQYF. CDR3 nucleotide sequence: TGTGCCAGCAGGAACCCGACAGGCAGGGGTGGACAAGAGACCCAGTACTTC.

This chain's CDR3 is CASSLINREEQPQHF. CDR3 coding DNA: TGTGCCAGCAGTTTAATAAACAGGGAGGAGCAGCCCCAGCATTTT. V gene TRBV28 combines with J gene TRBJ1-5; tentatively, D is TRBD1 (6 bases). Per germline, CDR1 MDHEN and CDR2 SYDVKM. The CDR3 is made up of 15 amino acids. The ends were cut back, 2 bases at V and 7 bases at J, with 15 bases in the middle.

On this clone itself: This specimen includes other DNA sequences encoding the same CDR3. This chain links TRBV10-1 with TRBJ2-3; D not certain. V was shortened by 3 bases and J by 2 bases, with 6 bases between the two germline ends. Per germline, CDR1 WNHNN and CDR2 SYGVQD (reference sequence). The CDR3 is 13 amino acids. CDR3 sequence: CASSDPHTDTQYF. The DNA for the CDR3 is TGCGCCAGCAGTGACCCCCACACAGATACGCAGTATTTT.

Turning to this clone: Germline and junction disagree at one end, which may indicate a read error. The chain recombines TRBV7-7 with TRBJ2-3, with D possibly being TRBD1 or TRBD2 (5 bases each). This CDR3 is 15 amino acids long. CDR1 and CDR2 (germline): SSHAT, FNYEAQ (reference sequence). CDR3 in amino acids: CASSLGADITDTQYF. The CDR3 DNA is TGTGCTAGCAGCTTGGGAGCGGACATCACAGATACGCAGTATTTT.

The chain combines TRBV10-3 with TRBJ1-1, with D possibly matching TRBD1 (5 bases). CDR3 size: 13 residues. The germline V gene encodes CDR1 ENHRY and CDR2 SYGVKD. V dropped 3 bases and J dropped 7 bases, with 12 bases sitting between them. CDR3 loop: CAISERQFNEAFF. In nucleotides, the CDR3 is TGTGCCATCAGTGAAAGACAGTTCAATGAAGCTTTCTTT.

The chain combines TRBV6-1 with TRBJ2-7; tentatively, D is TRBD2 (6 bases). The germline V gene encodes CDR1 MNHNS and CDR2 SASEGT. The CDR3 contains 17 residues. The V end lost 1 base, the J end lost 3 bases, and 19 bases lay between the germline ends. CDR3: CASSEEGLGEVLYEQYF. DNA for the CDR3: TGTGCCAGCAGTGAAGAGGGCCTTGGGGAGGTCCTCTACGAGCAGTACTTC.

The J gene is TRBJ2-5, the V gene TRBV6-6, with 7 nucleotides matching TRBD1. Germline V gene data show CDR1 as MNHNY and CDR2 as SVGAGI (reference sequence). The CDR3 loop spans 14 amino acids. The trim removed 6 bases at V and 5 bases at J, leaving 9 bases unmatched. The CDR3 protein is CASSTGTAGETQYF. The DNA for the CDR3 is TGTGCCAGCAGCACCGGGACAGCAGGGGAGACCCAGTACTTC.

The chain has TRBV19 and TRBJ2-1; maybe TRBD2 (5 bases). Trimming removed 4 bases from V and 3 bases from J, with 7 bases in between. Germline V gene sequence: CDR1 LNHDA, CDR2 SQIVND (reference sequence). This CDR3 has 13 amino acids. The CDR3 DNA follows: TGTGCCAGTAGTAACCGGGACTACAATGAGCAGTTCTTC. It translates to CASSNRDYNEQFF.

Written as DNA, the CDR3 is TGTGCCACCAAGATGCCGAAGAACACCATATATTTT. It specifies CATKMPKNTIYF. V usage is TRBV6-6 and J usage is TRBJ1-3, with no clear D. The CDR3 is made up of 12 amino acids. The germline V gene has CDR1 MNHNY and CDR2 SVGAGI (reference sequence). Trimming took off 10 bases at V and 7 bases at J, with 14 bases between the two ends.

The rearrangement uses TRBV29-1 and TRBJ1-5; unclear D gene. V lost 3 bases and J 4 bases, leaving 13 bases between the germline ends. CDR3 length: 14 residues. Germline CDR1 and CDR2: SQVTM and ANQGSEA. The chain's CDR3 is CSVDLETPNQPQHF. Here the CDR3 DNA reads TGCAGCGTTGACCTGGAGACACCGAATCAGCCCCAGCATTTT. Supplemented by reference TRBV29-1 and TRBJ1-5, the full variable domain reads SAVISQKPSRDICQRGTSLTIQCQVDSQVTMMFWYRQQPGQSLTLIATANQGSEATYESGFVIDKFPISRPNLTFSTLTVSNMSPEDSSIYLCSVDLETPNQPQHFGDGTRLSIL.

V usage is TRBV13 and J usage is TRBJ2-3; 11 bases agree with TRBD2. The junction had 9 bases not matched to a gene; V was cut back by 5 bases and J by 5 bases. The CDR3 sequence is 16 residues long. CDR1 and CDR2 from the germline V gene are PRHDT and FYEKMQ (reference sequence). The CDR3 region is CASSRTSGSGGDTQYF. The CDR3 DNA reads TGTGCCAGCAGCCGTACTAGCGGGAGTGGGGGAGATACGCAGTATTTT.

The chain couples TRBV5-6 to TRBJ2-5, with D maybe TRBD1 (6 bases). V gave up 4 bases and J gave up 4 bases, with 17 bases separating them. This CDR3 is built from 15 residues. CDR1 and CDR2 from the germline V gene are SGHDT and YYEEEE. For the CDR3, the DNA is TGTGCCAGCAGCCGCACCGGGACAACTGCAGAGACCCAGTACTTC. It specifies CASSRTGTTAETQYF.

V is TRBV7-2 and J is TRBJ2-7; a weak D match, TRBD2 (5 bases). The CDR3 has 15 amino acids. Germline V CDR1 and CDR2: SGHTA, FQGNSA. V dropped 0 bases and J dropped 3 bases, with 12 bases sitting between them. The CDR3 reads CASSLAGGGGYEQYF. CDR3 sequence (DNA): TGTGCCAGCAGCTTAGCAGGTGGAGGCGGCTACGAGCAGTACTTC.

The rearrangement joins TRBV9 to TRBJ1-3; D not resolved. V lost 3 bases to trimming and J lost 1 base, with 8 bases between them. The germline V gene has CDR1 SGDLS and CDR2 YYNGEE. This CDR3 is built from 14 residues. CDR3 bases: TGTGCCAGCAGCGCCTTGGTATCTGGAAACACCATATATTTT. This codes for CASSALVSGNTIYF. Complete variable domain (other parts from reference TRBV9 and TRBJ1-3): DSGVTQTPKHLITATGQRVTLRCSPRSGDLSVYWYQQSLDQGLQFLIQYYNGEERAKGNILERFSAQQFPDLHSELNLSSLELGDSALYFCASSALVSGNTIYFGEGSWLTVV.

As concerns this clone: One end of the junction does not line up with germline, which may come from a read error. This sequence joins TRBV5-1 and TRBJ2-2; TRBD1 matches 8 bases. CDR3 size: 15 residues. In germline, CDR1 is SGHRS, CDR2 YFSETQ. CDR3 protein: CVSSWTTGVTGELFF. DNA of the CDR3: TGCGTCAGCAGCTGGACGACAGGGGTTACCGGGGAGCTGTTTTTT.

In this sample, this clone turned up once. The V call is TRBV19, the J call TRBJ1-2; TRBD1 might be the D (6 bases). The CDR3 is made up of 14 amino acids. V lost 1 base and J lost 2, with 8 bases in between. Germline V gene sequence: CDR1 LNHDA, CDR2 SQIVND (reference sequence). The CDR3 loop reads CASSIGGQNYGYTF. The CDR3 DNA is TGTGCCAGTAGTATAGGAGGACAGAACTATGGCTACACCTTC.

V and J are TRBV7-9 and TRBJ2-2, with D uncertain. The length of the CDR3 is 13 residues. The ends were cut back, 1 base at V and 5 bases at J, with 5 bases in the middle. The germline CDR1 and CDR2 sequences are SEHNR and FQNEAQ (reference sequence). This CDR3 is CASSLEATGELFF. Here the CDR3 DNA reads TGTGCCAGCAGCTTAGAAGCGACCGGGGAGCTGTTTTTT. Combining the CDR3 with reference TRBV7-9 and TRBJ2-2 gives the whole variable domain DTGVSQNPRHKITKRGQNVTFRCDPISEHNRLYWYRQTLGQGPEFLTYFQNEAQLEKSRLLSDRFSAERPKGSFSTLEIQRTEQGDSAMYLCASSLEATGELFFGEGSRLTVL.

To note about this clone: It is likely a read error, because the conserved phenylalanine at the end of the CDR3 is missing. This chain joins TRBV4-1 and TRBJ1-2; D is unclear. The germline V gene has CDR1 MGHRA and CDR2 YSYEKL. CDR3 size: 15 residues. Trimming stripped 1 base from V and 6 bases from J, with 15 bases between. CDR3: CASSQVGSLLNGYTL. CDR3 nucleotide sequence: TGCGCCAGCAGCCAAGTAGGGAGCCTCTTGAATGGCTACACCCTC.

CDR3: CASSPTSGVDIQYF. CDR3 nucleotides: TGTGCCAGCAGTCCAACTAGCGGGGTCGACATTCAGTACTTC. The chain carries TRBV28 and TRBJ2-4, with 10 bases identical to TRBD2. Germline-derived CDR1 and CDR2 are MDHEN and SYDVKM. Trimming removed 5 bases from V and 8 bases from J; junction bases left unmatched: 6. This CDR3 has 14 amino acids.

The rearrangement joins TRBV4-1 to TRBJ1-1; perhaps TRBD1 as D (5 bases). The V gene's germline CDR1 is MGHRA and CDR2 YSYEKL. This CDR3 region has 14 residues. V was cut by 0 bases and J by 3 bases, with 8 bases left in between. CDR3: CASSQDQQDTEAFF. The CDR3 DNA follows: TGCGCCAGCAGCCAAGATCAACAGGACACTGAAGCTTTCTTT.

This chain joins TRBV5-6 and TRBJ2-7, with D possibly being TRBD2 (6 bases). Trimming took 4 bases from V and 6 from J, leaving 26 bases between them. The CDR3 contains 17 residues. Germline V lookup: CDR1 SGHDT, CDR2 YYEEEE. In DNA, the CDR3 is TGTGCCAGCAGCACCTTTCAACAAGTGCGGGGAAGTACCGAGCAGTACTTC. Translation gives CASSTFQQVRGSTEQYF.

This rearrangement joins TRBV5-5 to TRBJ1-2, with D unclear. Between the trimmed V and J ends, which lost 4 bases and 8 bases, there was a span of 12 bases. The CDR3 is 12 residues long. The germline CDR1 and CDR2 sequences are SGHKS and YYEKEE (reference sequence). The CDR3 reads CASSPGRRGYTF. CDR3 DNA sequence: TGTGCCAGCAGCCCTGGTCGACGAGGCTACACCTTC.

CDR3 loop: CASSQSGTEKAFF. Written as DNA, the CDR3 is TGTGCCAGCAGCCAATCGGGGACAGAGAAAGCTTTCTTT. The chain carries TRBV14 and TRBJ1-1; 7 bases match TRBD1. This CDR3 is 13 amino acids long. Germline V gives CDR1 SGHDN, CDR2 FVKESK. The junction had 6 bases not matched to a gene; V was cut back by 2 bases and J by 9 bases.

The chain has TRBV18 and TRBJ2-5; TRBD1 is a possible D gene (6 bases). The germline V gene has CDR1 KGHSH and CDR2 LQKENI. The CDR3 contains 14 residues. Trimming took 2 bases from V and 5 from J, leaving 12 bases between them. The CDR3 nucleotides are TGTGCCAGCTCACCAGGGGGCGTCACCGAGACCCAGTACTTC. Its translation is CASSPGGVTETQYF.

The chain uses TRBV27 and TRBJ1-5; D is unresolved. The V end lost 2 bases, the J end lost 5 bases, and 13 bases lay between the germline ends. This CDR3 spans 15 amino acids. Germline loops: CDR1 MNHEY, CDR2 SMNVEV (reference sequence). The CDR3 here is CASSLRGRIYQPQHF. As DNA, the CDR3 is TGTGCCAGCAGTTTACGCGGGAGAATTTATCAGCCCCAGCATTTT.

This sequence joins TRBV19 and TRBJ2-5; D not resolved. Germline-derived CDR1 and CDR2 are LNHDA and SQIVND (reference sequence). V was shortened by 5 bases and J by 3 bases, with 13 bases between the two germline ends. CDR3 length equals 14 residues. The CDR3 bases are TGTGCCAGTAGTCAGTTGGCAGAAGAAGAGACCCAGTACTTC. The encoded protein is CASSQLAEEETQYF.

This chain joins TRBV11-1 and TRBJ2-1, with 8 bases aligning to TRBD2. CDR1 and CDR2 (germline): SGHAT, FQDESV (reference sequence). This CDR3 has 14 residues. V trimming: 6 bases; J trimming: 7 bases; junction bases outside the gene matches: 8. This CDR3 is CASSISGTRNEQFF. For the CDR3, the DNA is TGTGCCAGCAGTATTAGCGGGACGAGGAATGAGCAGTTCTTC.

The chain couples TRBV6-5 to TRBJ2-7; TRBD1 matches 7 bases. The CDR3 has 13 amino acids. With V trimmed by 8 bases and J by 1 base, 5 bases remained unmatched. Per germline, CDR1 MNHEY and CDR2 SVGAGI. The chain's CDR3 is CASGSTGSYEQYF. CDR3 nucleotide sequence: TGTGCCAGCGGATCGACAGGGTCCTACGAGCAGTACTTC.

The chain employs TRBV10-3 and TRBJ2-3, with 7 bases lining up with TRBD2. This CDR3 has 14 residues. Germline V gene lookup returns CDR1 ENHRY and CDR2 SYGVKD. V lost 6 bases, J lost 3 bases, and 6 bases stayed unmatched. The CDR3 is CAIRGGLRTDTQYF. DNA of the CDR3: TGTGCCATCAGGGGAGGGTTGCGGACAGATACGCAGTATTTT.

The CDR3 spells CASSWVGGDEQFF. CDR3 nucleotides: TGTGCCAGCAGCTGGGTAGGGGGCGATGAGCAGTTCTTC. This sequence joins TRBV7-9 and TRBJ2-1; 7 bases are a match to TRBD1. Losses at the gene ends were 4 bases for V and 8 bases for J; bases not matched to a gene: 5. The CDR3 consists of 13 residues. Germline V gives CDR1 SEHNR, CDR2 FQNEAQ (reference sequence).